One and the same sample provided the 7 T cell receptor beta chains below, sequenced in a study of regulatory T cells in long-lasting Graves disease. Time point reported: newly diagnosed GD, antithyroid drugs for less than 3 months. The TCR library was made from RNA extracted from PBMCs. Through Arm-PCR of CDR3 regions and iRepertoire HTBI primers, TCR beta libraries were built. TCRdb ran MiXCR on the multiplex PCR reads and lists one entry per CDR3 protein. The sample lists 370,000 or so distinct CDR3 sequences, roughly 17% seen once, with 20% in the top ten. The same specimen was also included in a second study, on T cells in Graves' hyperthyroidism and ophthalmopathy.

The sequencing used peripheral blood mononuclear cells (PBMCs), collected at new diagnosis, from a patient treated with antithyroid drugs. These receptor sequences come from a woman between 18 and 29 years old with Graves disease.

Ten or more counts support this clonotype. J is TRBJ2-2 and V is TRBV30, with a weak D call TRBD2 (6 bases). Germline CDR1 reads GTSNPN; CDR2 reads SVGIG (reference sequence). The CDR3 spans 15 residues. Trimming took 4 bases from V and 5 from J, leaving 17 bases between them. CDR3 residues: CAWTFGGVRTGELFF. The CDR3 coding sequence is TGTGCCTGGACCTTCGGGGGAGTTCGGACCGGGGAGCTGTTTTTT.

This clonotype showed up many times. The gene calls are TRBV20-1 and TRBJ2-7; no clear D gene. V was clipped by 5 bases and J by 3 bases, with 8 bases between them. This CDR3 spans 11 amino acids. In germline, CDR1 is DFQATT, CDR2 SNEGSKA (reference sequence). CDR3 nucleotides: TGCAGTGCTCCCTTAAACTACGAGCAGTACTTC. Residues: CSAPLNYEQYF.

This clonotype was observed at least ten times. The rearrangement uses TRBV28 and TRBJ2-7, with 8 bases lining up with TRBD1. In germline, CDR1 is MDHEN, CDR2 SYDVKM. There are 17 residues in the CDR3. V lost 7 bases and J lost 1; bases outside the gene matches: 15. The CDR3 DNA reads as TGTGCCAGCACTCCCCTGGGAGAGACAGGGGATTCCTACGAGCAGTACTTC. It codes for CASTPLGETGDSYEQYF.

V usage is TRBV4-2 and J usage is TRBJ2-2, with 9 bases that match TRBD2. The germline V gene has CDR1 LGHNA and CDR2 YNFKEQ. The V gene end was trimmed by 0 bases and the J gene end by 5 bases; junction bases not matched to a gene: 1. The CDR3 runs to 15 residues. The CDR3 here is CASSQDAGGTGELFF. The CDR3 DNA sequence: TGTGCCAGCAGCCAAGACGCGGGAGGGACCGGGGAGCTGTTTTTT.

V and J are TRBV11-2 and TRBJ2-2; 10 positions agree with TRBD1. With V trimmed by 0 bases and J by 5 bases, 3 bases remained unmatched. The CDR3 totals 16 residues. Germline V gene lookup returns CDR1 SGHAT and CDR2 FQNNGV. In DNA, the CDR3 is TGTGCCAGCAGCTTAGATGGGACAGGGGATACCGGGGAGCTGTTTTTT. Amino acid sequence: CASSLDGTGDTGELFF.

This clonotype was recorded once. The chain carries TRBV3-1 and TRBJ1-1, with 10 positions matching TRBD1. The CDR3 sequence is 14 residues long. Germline CDR1 LGHDT, CDR2 YNNKEL (reference sequence). Unmatched junction bases numbered 3, after V lost 5 bases and J lost 3 bases. This chain's CDR3 is CASSSTGGYTEAFF. In DNA, the CDR3 is TGTGCCAGCAGCTCGACAGGGGGCTACACTGAAGCTTTCTTT.

This clonotype was seen many times. The chain recombines TRBV9 with TRBJ2-2; D is undetermined. This CDR3 spans 16 amino acids. CDR1 and CDR2 from the germline V gene are SGDLS and YYNGEE. Trimming stripped 3 bases from V and 1 base from J, with 13 bases between. CDR3: CASSGSVGRNTGELFF. In DNA form, the CDR3 reads TGTGCCAGCAGCGGGTCAGTCGGGCGGAACACCGGGGAGCTGTTTTTT.